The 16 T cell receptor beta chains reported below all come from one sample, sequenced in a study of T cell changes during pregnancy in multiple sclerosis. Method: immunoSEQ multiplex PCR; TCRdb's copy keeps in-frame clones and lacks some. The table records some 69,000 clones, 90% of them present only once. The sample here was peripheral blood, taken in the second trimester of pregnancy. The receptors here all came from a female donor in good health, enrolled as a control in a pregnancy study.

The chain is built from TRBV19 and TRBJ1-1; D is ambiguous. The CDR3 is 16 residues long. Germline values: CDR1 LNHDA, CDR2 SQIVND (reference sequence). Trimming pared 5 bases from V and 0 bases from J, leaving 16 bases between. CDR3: CASSRGRTIMNTEAFF. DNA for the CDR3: TGTGCCAGTAGTCGTGGCAGAACGATAATGAACACTGAAGCTTTCTTT.

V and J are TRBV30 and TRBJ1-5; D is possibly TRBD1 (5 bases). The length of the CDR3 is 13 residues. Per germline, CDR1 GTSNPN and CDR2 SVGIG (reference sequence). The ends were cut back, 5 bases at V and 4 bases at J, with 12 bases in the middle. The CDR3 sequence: CAWGKTDNQPQHF. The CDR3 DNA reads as TGTGCCTGGGGGAAGACAGATAATCAGCCCCAGCATTTT. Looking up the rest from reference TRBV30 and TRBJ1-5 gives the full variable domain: SQTIHQWPATLVQPVGSPLSLECTVEGTSNPNLYWYRQAAGRGLQLLFYSVGIGQISSEVPQNLSASRPQDRQFILSSKKLLLSDSGFYLCAWGKTDNQPQHFGDGTRLSIL.

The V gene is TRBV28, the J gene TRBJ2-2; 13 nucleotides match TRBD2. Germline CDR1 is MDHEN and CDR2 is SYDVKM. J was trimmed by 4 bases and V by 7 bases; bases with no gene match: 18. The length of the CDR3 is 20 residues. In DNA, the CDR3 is TGTGCCAGCACCTCTAAGTGGGTGACTAGCGGGAGGTCGGGCACCGGGGAGCTGTTTTTT. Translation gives CASTSKWVTSGRSGTGELFF. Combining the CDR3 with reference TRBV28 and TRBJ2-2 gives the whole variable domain DVKVTQSSRYLVKRTGEKVFLECVQDMDHENMFWYRQDPGLGLRLIYFSYDVKMKEKGDIPEGYSVSREKKERFSLILESASTNQTSMYLCASTSKWVTSGRSGTGELFFGEGSRLTVL.

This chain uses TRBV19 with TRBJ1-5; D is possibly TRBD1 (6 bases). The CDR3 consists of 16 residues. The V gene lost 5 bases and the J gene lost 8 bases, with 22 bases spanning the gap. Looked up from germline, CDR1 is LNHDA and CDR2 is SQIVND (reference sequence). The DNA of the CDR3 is TGTGCCAGTAGTGTTACAGGGCTTTCTCAGTGGGAGCCCCAGCATTTT. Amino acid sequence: CASSVTGLSQWEPQHF. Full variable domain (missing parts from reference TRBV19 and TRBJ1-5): DGGITQSPKYLFRKEGQNVTLSCEQNLNHDAMYWYRQDPGQGLRLIYYSQIVNDFQKGDIAEGYSVSREKKESFPLTVTSAQKNPTAFYLCASSVTGLSQWEPQHFGDGTRLSIL.

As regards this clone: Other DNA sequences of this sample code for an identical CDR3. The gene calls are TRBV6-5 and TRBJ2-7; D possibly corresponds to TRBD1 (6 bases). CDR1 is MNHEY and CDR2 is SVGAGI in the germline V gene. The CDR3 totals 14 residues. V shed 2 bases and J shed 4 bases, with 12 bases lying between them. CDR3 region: CASSYGTGTYEQYF. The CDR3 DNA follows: TGTGCCAGCAGTTACGGTACAGGGACATACGAGCAGTACTTC.

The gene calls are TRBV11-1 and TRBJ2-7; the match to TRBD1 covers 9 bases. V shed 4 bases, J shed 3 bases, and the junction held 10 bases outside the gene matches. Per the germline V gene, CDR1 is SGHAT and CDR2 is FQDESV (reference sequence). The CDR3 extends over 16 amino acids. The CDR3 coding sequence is TGTGCCAGCAGCTCCGGAGGTGGGACAGGGTACTACGAGCAGTACTTC. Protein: CASSSGGGTGYYEQYF.

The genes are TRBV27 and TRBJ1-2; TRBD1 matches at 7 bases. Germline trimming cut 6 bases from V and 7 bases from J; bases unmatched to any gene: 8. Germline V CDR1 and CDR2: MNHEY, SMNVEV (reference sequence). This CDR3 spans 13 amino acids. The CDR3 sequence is CASSRQGYLGYTF. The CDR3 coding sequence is TGTGCCAGCAGCAGACAGGGTTATCTTGGCTACACCTTC.

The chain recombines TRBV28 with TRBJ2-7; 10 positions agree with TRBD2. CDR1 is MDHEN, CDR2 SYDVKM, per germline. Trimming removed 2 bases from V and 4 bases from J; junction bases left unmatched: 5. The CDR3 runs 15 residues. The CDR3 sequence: CASSLDLAGVYEQYF. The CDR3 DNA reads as TGTGCCAGCAGTTTAGATCTAGCGGGAGTTTACGAGCAGTACTTC.

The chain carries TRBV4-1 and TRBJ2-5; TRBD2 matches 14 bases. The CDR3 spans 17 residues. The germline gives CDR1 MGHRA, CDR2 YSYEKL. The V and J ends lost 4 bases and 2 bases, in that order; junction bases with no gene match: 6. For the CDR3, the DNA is TGCGCCAGCAGCCCTGGACTAGCGGGGGGAATTCAAGAGACCCAGTACTTC. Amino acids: CASSPGLAGGIQETQYF.

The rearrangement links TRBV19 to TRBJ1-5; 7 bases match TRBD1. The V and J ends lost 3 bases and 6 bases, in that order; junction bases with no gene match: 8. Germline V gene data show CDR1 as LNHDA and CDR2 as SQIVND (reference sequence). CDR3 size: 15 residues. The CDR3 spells CASSMDRTGSQPQHF. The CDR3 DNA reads TGTGCCAGTAGTATGGACAGGACAGGCAGTCAGCCCCAGCATTTT.

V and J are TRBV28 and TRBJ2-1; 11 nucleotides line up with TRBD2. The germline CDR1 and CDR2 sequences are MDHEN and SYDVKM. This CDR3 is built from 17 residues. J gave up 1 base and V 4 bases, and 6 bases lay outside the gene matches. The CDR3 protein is CASSSPRLAGSYNEQFF. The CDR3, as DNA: TGTGCCAGCAGTTCACCAAGACTAGCGGGATCCTACAATGAGCAGTTCTTC.

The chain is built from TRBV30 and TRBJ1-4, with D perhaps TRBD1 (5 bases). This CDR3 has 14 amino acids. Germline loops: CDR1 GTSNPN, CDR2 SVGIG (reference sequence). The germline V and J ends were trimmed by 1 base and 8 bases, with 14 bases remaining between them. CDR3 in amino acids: CAWSGTGRREKLFF. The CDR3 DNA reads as TGTGCCTGGAGTGGAACAGGTCGAAGAGAAAAACTGTTTTTT. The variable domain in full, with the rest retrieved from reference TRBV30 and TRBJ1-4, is SQTIHQWPATLVQPVGSPLSLECTVEGTSNPNLYWYRQAAGRGLQLLFYSVGIGQISSEVPQNLSASRPQDRQFILSSKKLLLSDSGFYLCAWSGTGRREKLFFGSGTQLSVL.

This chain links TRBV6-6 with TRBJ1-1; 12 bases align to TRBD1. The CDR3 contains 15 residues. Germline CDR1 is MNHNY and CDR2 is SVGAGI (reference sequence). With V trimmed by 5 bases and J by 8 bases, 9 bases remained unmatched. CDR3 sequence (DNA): TGTGCCAGCAGTACAACCGGGACAGGGGGCCGCGAAGCTTTCTTT. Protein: CASSTTGTGGREAFF.

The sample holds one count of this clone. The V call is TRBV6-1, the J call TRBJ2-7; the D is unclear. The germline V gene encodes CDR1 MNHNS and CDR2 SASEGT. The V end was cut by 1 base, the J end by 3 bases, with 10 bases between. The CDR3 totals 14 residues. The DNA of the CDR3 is TGTGCCAGCAGTGAAGATCCAGAATACTACGAGCAGTACTTC. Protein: CASSEDPEYYEQYF.

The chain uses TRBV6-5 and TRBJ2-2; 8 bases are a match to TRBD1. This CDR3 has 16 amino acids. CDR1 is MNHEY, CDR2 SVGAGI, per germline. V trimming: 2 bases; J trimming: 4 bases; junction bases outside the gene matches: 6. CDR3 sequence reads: CASSYPGGAGTGELFF. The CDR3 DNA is TGTGCCAGCAGTTACCCAGGGGGCGCGGGCACCGGGGAGCTGTTTTTT.

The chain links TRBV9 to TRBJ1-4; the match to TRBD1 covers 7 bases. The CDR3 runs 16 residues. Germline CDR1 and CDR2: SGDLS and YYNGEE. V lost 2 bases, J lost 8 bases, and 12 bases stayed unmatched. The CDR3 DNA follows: TGTGCCAGCAGCGTGGGGGGCCAGGGGGGTTTCGAAAAACTGTTTTTT. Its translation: CASSVGGQGGFEKLFF.